This section outlines one TCR beta chain sequence together with its context. Its specificity is not known. Per sample, the assay covered 80,000 to 100,000 TCR templates. The data were produced by immunoSEQ multiplex PCR, yet TCRdb's version contains in-frame clones alone and is incomplete. This table holds about 100,000 clones, 91% found once. The record originates from a study of siplizumab effects on memory and regulatory T cells. Study-level results: It seemed that naive T cells were more diverse than memory cells and were major contributors to the alloresponse. With siplizumab, mappable alloreactive CD4+ clones averaged roughly 69% Treg-derived, versus around 28% in controls. Only a minor fraction of alloreactive clones mapped to unstimulated subsets.

This TCR derives from a human donor in good health. Source material: CD4+ T cells sorted from blood.

In DNA form, the CDR3 reads TGTGCCAGCTCACCAACGCTTGGGCAGGTTTACGAGCAGTACTTC. Protein sequence: CASSPTLGQVYEQYF. The chain recombines TRBV18 with TRBJ2-7; the D is unclear. There are 15 residues in the CDR3. The V end was cut by 2 bases, the J end by 4 bases, with 15 bases between. Germline CDR1 and CDR2: KGHSH and LQKENI.